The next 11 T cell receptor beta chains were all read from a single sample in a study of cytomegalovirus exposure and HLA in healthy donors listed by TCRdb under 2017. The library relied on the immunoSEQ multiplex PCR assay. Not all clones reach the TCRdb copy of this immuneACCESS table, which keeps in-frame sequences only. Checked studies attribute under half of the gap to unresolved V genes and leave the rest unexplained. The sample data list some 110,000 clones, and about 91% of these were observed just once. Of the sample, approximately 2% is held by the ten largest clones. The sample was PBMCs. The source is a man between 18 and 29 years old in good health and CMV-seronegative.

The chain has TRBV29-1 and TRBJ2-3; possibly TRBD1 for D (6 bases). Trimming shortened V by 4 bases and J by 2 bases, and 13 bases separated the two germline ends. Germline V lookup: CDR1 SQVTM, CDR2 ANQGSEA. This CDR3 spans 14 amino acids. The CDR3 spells CSVVVGGHTDTQYF. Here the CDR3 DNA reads TGCAGCGTTGTAGTAGGGGGTCACACAGATACGCAGTATTTT.

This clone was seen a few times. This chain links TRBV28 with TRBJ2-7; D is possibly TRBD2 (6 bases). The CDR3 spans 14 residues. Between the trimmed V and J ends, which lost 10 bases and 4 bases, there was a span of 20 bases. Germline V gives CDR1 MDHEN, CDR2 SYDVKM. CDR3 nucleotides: TGTGCCACCAACACCCTGACTAGTCGGTACGAGCAGTACTTC. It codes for CATNTLTSRYEQYF.

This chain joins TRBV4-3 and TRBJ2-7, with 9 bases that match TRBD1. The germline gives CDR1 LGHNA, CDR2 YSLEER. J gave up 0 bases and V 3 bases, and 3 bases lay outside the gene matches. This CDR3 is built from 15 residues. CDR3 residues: CASSQYRGPSYEQYF. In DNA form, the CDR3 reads TGCGCCAGCAGCCAGTACAGGGGGCCCTCCTACGAGCAGTACTTC.

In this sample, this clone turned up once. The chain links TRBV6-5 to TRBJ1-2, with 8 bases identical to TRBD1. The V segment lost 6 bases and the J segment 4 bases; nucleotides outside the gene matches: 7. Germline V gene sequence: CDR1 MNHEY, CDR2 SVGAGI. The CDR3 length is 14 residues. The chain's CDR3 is CASRSQGDGYGYTF. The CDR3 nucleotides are TGTGCCAGCAGGTCACAGGGGGATGGCTATGGCTACACCTTC.

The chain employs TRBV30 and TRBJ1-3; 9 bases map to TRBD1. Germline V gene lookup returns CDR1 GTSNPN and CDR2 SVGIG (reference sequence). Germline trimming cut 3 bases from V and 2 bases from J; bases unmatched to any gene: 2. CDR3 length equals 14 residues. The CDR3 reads CAWRQGATGNTIYF. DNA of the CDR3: TGTGCCTGGAGACAGGGGGCAACTGGAAACACCATATATTTT.

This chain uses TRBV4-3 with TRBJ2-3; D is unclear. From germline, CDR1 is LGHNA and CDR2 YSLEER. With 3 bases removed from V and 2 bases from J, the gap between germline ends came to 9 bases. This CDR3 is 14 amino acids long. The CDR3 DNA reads TGCGCCAGCAGCCAGTTAAGAGTCACAGATACGCAGTATTTT. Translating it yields CASSQLRVTDTQYF.

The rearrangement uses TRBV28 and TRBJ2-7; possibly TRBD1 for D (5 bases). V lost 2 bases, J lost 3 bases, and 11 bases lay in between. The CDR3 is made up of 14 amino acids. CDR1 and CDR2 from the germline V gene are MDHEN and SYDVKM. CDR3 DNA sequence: TGTGCCAGCAGTTTACGCAGGGCCCTCTACGAGCAGTACTTC. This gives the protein CASSLRRALYEQYF.

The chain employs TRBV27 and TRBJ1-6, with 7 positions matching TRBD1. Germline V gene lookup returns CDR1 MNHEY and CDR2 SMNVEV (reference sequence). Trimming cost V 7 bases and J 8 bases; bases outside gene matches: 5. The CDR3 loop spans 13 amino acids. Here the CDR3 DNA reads TGTGCCAGCAACCGTGACAGGGATTCACCCCTCCACTTT. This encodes CASNRDRDSPLHF.

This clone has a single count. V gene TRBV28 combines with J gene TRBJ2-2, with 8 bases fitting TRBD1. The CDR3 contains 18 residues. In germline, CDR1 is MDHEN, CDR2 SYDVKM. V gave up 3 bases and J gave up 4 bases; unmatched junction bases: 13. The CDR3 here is CASSFPAAGGGSTGELFF. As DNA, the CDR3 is TGTGCCAGCAGTTTTCCTGCGGCAGGGGGCGGCAGCACCGGGGAGCTGTTTTTT.

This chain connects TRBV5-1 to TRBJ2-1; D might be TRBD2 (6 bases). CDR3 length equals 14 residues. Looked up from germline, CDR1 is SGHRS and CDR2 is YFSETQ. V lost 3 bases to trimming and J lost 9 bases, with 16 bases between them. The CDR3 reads CASSYVTSTSEQFF. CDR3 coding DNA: TGCGCCAGCAGCTATGTGACTAGTACGAGTGAGCAGTTCTTC.

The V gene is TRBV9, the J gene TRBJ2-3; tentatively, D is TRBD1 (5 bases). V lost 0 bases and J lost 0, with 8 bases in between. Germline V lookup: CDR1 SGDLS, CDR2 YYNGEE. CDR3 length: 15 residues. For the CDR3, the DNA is TGTGCCAGCAGCGTAGTTCAGGGAAGCACAGATACGCAGTATTTT. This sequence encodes CASSVVQGSTDTQYF.